This T cell receptor beta chain was sequenced for a study of Graves' ophthalmopathy and Graves' hyperthyroidism. Ten or more counts support this clonotype. Germline V lookup: CDR1 SGHVS, CDR2 FQNEAQ. The CDR3 is 12 amino acids. V gave up 5 bases and J gave up 5 bases, with 9 bases separating them. The TCR beta CDR3 regions underwent amplification from RNA transcripts. RT-PCR was first run with HTBI primers, then multiplex PCR in a second round. MiXCR was run by TCRdb on the multiplex PCR reads, yielding one entry per CDR3 protein. The repertoire includes about 1.2 million distinct CDR3 sequences, about two fifths of them detected once, and around 10% sits in the top ten.

The chain recombines TRBV7-8 with TRBJ2-5, with D tentatively TRBD2 (6 bases). This clonotype originated in an adult man with Graves' hyperthyroidism. The specimen was peripheral blood or thyroid tissue (not recorded which). The CDR3 DNA is TGTGCCAGCAGCCCTAGCGAGGAGACCCAGTACTTC. This encodes CASSPSEETQYF.